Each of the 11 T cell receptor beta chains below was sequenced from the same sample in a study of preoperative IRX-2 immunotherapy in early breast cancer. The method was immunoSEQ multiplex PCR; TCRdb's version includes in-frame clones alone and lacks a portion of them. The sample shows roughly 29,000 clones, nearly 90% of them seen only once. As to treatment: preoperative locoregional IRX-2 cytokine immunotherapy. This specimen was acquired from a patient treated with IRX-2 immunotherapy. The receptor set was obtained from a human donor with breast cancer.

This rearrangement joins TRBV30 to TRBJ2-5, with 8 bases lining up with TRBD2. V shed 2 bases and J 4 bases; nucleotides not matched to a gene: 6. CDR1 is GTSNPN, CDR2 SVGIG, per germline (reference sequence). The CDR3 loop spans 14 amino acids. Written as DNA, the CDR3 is TGTGCCTGGAGTCGGGCTAGCGGGCGAGAGACCCAGTACTTC. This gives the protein CAWSRASGRETQYF.

This chain's CDR3 is CASSQGTGWDTDTQYF. The DNA for the CDR3 is TGCGCCAGCAGCCAGGGGACAGGTTGGGACACAGATACGCAGTATTTT. This chain links TRBV4-3 with TRBJ2-3; 8 nucleotides agree with TRBD1. CDR3 length: 16 amino acids. Germline V gives CDR1 LGHNA, CDR2 YSLEER. V lost 3 bases, J lost 2 bases, and 7 bases stayed unmatched.

The CDR3 DNA follows: TGTGCCAGCAGCTTAGACAGGGGGACCTATGGCTACACCTTC. Its protein is CASSLDRGTYGYTF. V and J are TRBV7-9 and TRBJ1-2; 8 bases match TRBD1. Germline loops: CDR1 SEHNR, CDR2 FQNEAQ (reference sequence). This CDR3 has 14 amino acids. J was trimmed by 4 bases and V by 1 base; bases with no gene match: 2.

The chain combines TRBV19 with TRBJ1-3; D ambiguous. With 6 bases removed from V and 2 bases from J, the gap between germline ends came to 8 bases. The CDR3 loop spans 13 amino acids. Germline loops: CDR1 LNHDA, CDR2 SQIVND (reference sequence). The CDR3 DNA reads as TGTGCCAGTAGCCTAGCACCTGGAAACACCATATATTTT. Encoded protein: CASSLAPGNTIYF.

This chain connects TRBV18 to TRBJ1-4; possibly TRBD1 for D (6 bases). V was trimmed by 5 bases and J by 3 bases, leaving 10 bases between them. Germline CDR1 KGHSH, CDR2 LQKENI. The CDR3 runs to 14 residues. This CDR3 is CASSSGTSNEKLFF. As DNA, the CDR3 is TGTGCCAGCTCAAGCGGGACATCTAATGAAAAACTGTTTTTT.

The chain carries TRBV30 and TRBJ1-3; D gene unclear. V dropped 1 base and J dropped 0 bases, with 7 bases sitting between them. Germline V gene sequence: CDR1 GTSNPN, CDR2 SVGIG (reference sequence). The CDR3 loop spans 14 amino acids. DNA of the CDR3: TGTGCCTGGAGTGAAGGGTACTCTGGAAACACCATATATTTT. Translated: CAWSEGYSGNTIYF. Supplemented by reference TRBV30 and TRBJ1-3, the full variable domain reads SQTIHQWPATLVQPVGSPLSLECTVEGTSNPNLYWYRQAAGRGLQLLFYSVGIGQISSEVPQNLSASRPQDRQFILSSKKLLLSDSGFYLCAWSEGYSGNTIYFGEGSWLTVV.

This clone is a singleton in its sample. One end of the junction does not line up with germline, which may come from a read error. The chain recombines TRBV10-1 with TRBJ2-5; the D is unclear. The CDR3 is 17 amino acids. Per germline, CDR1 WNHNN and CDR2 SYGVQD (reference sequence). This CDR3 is CASSESALTENQEAQYF. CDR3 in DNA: TGCGCCAGCAGTGAGTCGGCTTTAACAGAAAACCAAGAGGCCCAGTACTTC.

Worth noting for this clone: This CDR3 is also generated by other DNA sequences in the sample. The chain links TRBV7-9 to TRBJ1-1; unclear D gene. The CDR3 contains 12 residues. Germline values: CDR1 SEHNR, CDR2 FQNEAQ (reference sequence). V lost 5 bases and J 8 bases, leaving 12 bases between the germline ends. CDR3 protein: CASSRTNVEAFF. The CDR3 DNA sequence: TGTGCCAGCAGCCGAACGAATGTAGAAGCTTTCTTT.

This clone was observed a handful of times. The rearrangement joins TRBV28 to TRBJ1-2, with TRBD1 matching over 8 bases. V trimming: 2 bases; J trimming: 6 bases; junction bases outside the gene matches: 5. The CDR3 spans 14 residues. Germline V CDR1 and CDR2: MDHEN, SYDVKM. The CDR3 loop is CASSLPQGADGYTF. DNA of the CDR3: TGTGCCAGCAGTTTACCCCAGGGGGCCGATGGCTACACCTTC.

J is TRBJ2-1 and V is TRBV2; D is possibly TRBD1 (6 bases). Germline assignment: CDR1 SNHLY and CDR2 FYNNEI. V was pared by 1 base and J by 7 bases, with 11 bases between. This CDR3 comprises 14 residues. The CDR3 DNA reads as TGTGCCAGCAGTGAAGTTACAGGGCCGAATGAGCAGTTCTTC. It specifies CASSEVTGPNEQFF.

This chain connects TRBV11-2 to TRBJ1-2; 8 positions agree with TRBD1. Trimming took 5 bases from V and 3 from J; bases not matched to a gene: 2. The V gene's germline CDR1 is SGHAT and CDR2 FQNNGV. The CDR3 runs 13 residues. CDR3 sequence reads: CASSMDRDYGYTF. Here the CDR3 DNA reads TGTGCCAGCAGCATGGACAGGGACTATGGCTACACCTTC.